The 32 T cell receptor beta chains in this list originate from one sample, sequenced in a study of CD8 T cells in ankylosing spondylitis. General study points: Characteristic of ankylosing spondylitis blood, it appeared, was a TCR beta motif comprising about eight highly homologous variants.

No antigen has been assigned to these receptors. One entry per CDR3 protein, called by TCRdb with MiXCR from the 5' RACE reads. Of fewer than 550,000 distinct CDR3 sequences listed, approximately 5% are singletons. The source material was blood, either unsorted or a sorted T cell fraction (not recorded which). The receptor set was obtained from a male donor with ankylosing spondylitis.

This clonotype was found many times. This rearrangement joins TRBV6-6 to TRBJ2-5; D unresolved. The V gene's germline CDR1 is MNHNY and CDR2 SVGAGI (reference sequence). The V end was cut by 0 bases, the J end by 5 bases, with 4 bases between. The CDR3 has 12 amino acids. Written as DNA, the CDR3 is TGTGCCAGCAGTTACTCGAGTGAGACCCAGTACTTC. Translated, it gives CASSYSSETQYF.

This clonotype has ten or more counts. The rearrangement links TRBV6-2 or TRBV6-3 to TRBJ2-4; 9 bases are a match to TRBD2. This CDR3 region has 16 residues. The ends lost 0 bases at V and 8 bases at J; junction bases unmatched: 8. Germline-derived CDR1 and CDR2 are MNHEY and SVGEGT. The CDR3 here is CASSYSLTSGQHIQYF. Written as DNA, the CDR3 is TGTGCCAGCAGTTACTCGCTGACTAGCGGTCAGCACATTCAGTACTTC.

This clonotype has a count of ten or more. This chain connects TRBV4-2 to TRBJ2-5; 7 nucleotides agree with TRBD2. This CDR3 is built from 14 residues. The trim removed 0 bases at V and 9 bases at J, leaving 7 bases unmatched. Germline CDR1 and CDR2: LGHNA and YNFKEQ. In DNA form, the CDR3 reads TGTGCCAGCAGCCAAGAATCGGGGCTAGCGGCCCAGTACTTC. It is translated as CASSQESGLAAQYF.

This clonotype was seen repeatedly, ten times or more. This sequence joins TRBV5-1 and TRBJ2-7, with D possibly TRBD2 on 6 matching bases. This CDR3 contains 17 residues. Germline lookup yields CDR1 SGHRS and CDR2 YFSETQ. V was cut by 1 base and J by 5 bases, with 22 bases left in between. The CDR3 DNA is TGCGCCAGCAGCTTGATGATTGGTGCGGAGGGATTCAACGAGCAGTACTTC. Protein sequence: CASSLMIGAEGFNEQYF.

V gene TRBV7-9 combines with J gene TRBJ1-6; D may be TRBD1 (6 bases). The CDR3 sequence is 15 residues long. CDR1 is SEHNR, CDR2 FQNEAQ, per germline (reference sequence). Trimming shortened V by 6 bases and J by 8 bases, and 17 bases separated the two germline ends. This CDR3 is CASRPSGDRDSPLHF. In DNA form, the CDR3 reads TGTGCCAGCAGACCCTCAGGGGATAGGGATTCACCCCTCCACTTT.

This clonotype was detected ten times or more. Here the CDR3 reads CASSRRGQGRETQYF. The DNA for the CDR3 is TGTGCCAGCAGCCGCCGAGGACAGGGCAGGGAGACCCAGTACTTC. V is TRBV3-1 and J is TRBJ2-5; 8 positions match TRBD1. Germline lookup yields CDR1 LGHDT and CDR2 YNNKEL (reference sequence). The CDR3 is 15 amino acids. The ends lost 4 bases at V and 5 bases at J; junction bases unmatched: 9.

This clonotype has a count of ten or more. The genes are TRBV5-6 and TRBJ1-1; TRBD1 agrees at 7 bases. Germline values: CDR1 SGHDT, CDR2 YYEEEE. Trimming took 3 bases from V and 5 from J; bases not matched to a gene: 4. The CDR3 is 13 residues long. The CDR3 spells CASSWVTGTEAFF. DNA for the CDR3: TGTGCCAGCAGCTGGGTGACAGGGACTGAAGCTTTCTTT.

The gene calls are TRBV28 and TRBJ2-7; D may be TRBD1 (6 bases). The CDR3 runs to 15 residues. Trimming stripped 6 bases from V and 0 bases from J, with 15 bases between. CDR1 is MDHEN, CDR2 SYDVKM, per germline. The CDR3 sequence is CASRMQGSSSYEQYF. In nucleotides, the CDR3 is TGTGCCAGCAGGATGCAGGGGTCCAGCTCCTACGAGCAGTACTTC.

There are many counts of this clonotype. This chain connects TRBV7-9 to TRBJ2-4; D tentatively reads TRBD1 or TRBD2 (5 bases each). This CDR3 has 13 residues. CDR1 is SEHNR, CDR2 FQNEAQ, per germline (reference sequence). V was shortened by 5 bases and J by 6 bases, with 11 bases between the two germline ends. Here the CDR3 DNA reads TGTGCCAGCAGCCGTGCCGGGACAAACATTCAGTACTTC. This codes for CASSRAGTNIQYF.

At least ten counts were recorded for this clonotype. The chain is built from TRBV15 and TRBJ1-1; weak D call: TRBD1 (5 bases). Germline V lookup: CDR1 LNHNV, CDR2 YYDKDF (reference sequence). The CDR3 totals 15 residues. The germline V and J ends were trimmed by 0 bases and 4 bases, with 12 bases remaining between them. CDR3 protein: CATSRDLRGVTEAFF. CDR3 DNA sequence: TGTGCCACCAGCAGAGATCTTAGGGGAGTCACTGAAGCTTTCTTT.

This clonotype was counted many times. The V gene is TRBV20-1, the J gene TRBJ2-3, with 7 bases identical to TRBD2. The V segment lost 3 bases and the J segment 4 bases; nucleotides outside the gene matches: 4. This CDR3 spans 13 amino acids. The germline CDR1 and CDR2 sequences are DFQATT and SNEGSKA (reference sequence). Here the CDR3 DNA reads TGCAGTGCTAGTGTGGCGGGAGCAGATACGCAGTATTTT. Its translation: CSASVAGADTQYF.

The sample holds many counts of this clonotype. V usage is TRBV9 and J usage is TRBJ1-1; D perhaps matches TRBD1 (5 bases). The germline V gene has CDR1 SGDLS and CDR2 YYNGEE. V was trimmed by 4 bases and J by 10 bases, leaving 14 bases between them. CDR3 length: 12 amino acids. This CDR3 is CASSPPGGTAFF. The DNA of the CDR3 is TGTGCCAGCAGCCCCCCTGGTGGGACAGCTTTCTTT.

In its sample, this clonotype was seen many times. V and J are TRBV7-2 and TRBJ2-7; no definite D call. CDR1 and CDR2 from the germline V gene are SGHTA and FQGNSA. There are 14 residues in the CDR3. Deletions cut 2 bases from V and 3 bases from J, with 11 bases between. This chain's CDR3 is CASSLSGLNYEQYF. For the CDR3, the DNA is TGTGCCAGCAGCTTATCTGGTTTAAACTACGAGCAGTACTTC.

This clonotype showed up many times. CDR3 bases: TGCGCCAGCAGCGGCGGGATAAGCTCCTACAATGAGCAGTTCTTC. Amino acids: CASSGGISSYNEQFF. This sequence joins TRBV5-1 and TRBJ2-1; possible D gene TRBD2, 6 bases. V was clipped by 4 bases and J by 0 bases, with 11 bases between them. CDR1 is SGHRS and CDR2 is YFSETQ in the germline V gene. CDR3 length equals 15 residues. Based on the CDR3 plus reference TRBV5-1 and TRBJ2-1, the full variable domain is KAGVTQTPRYLIKTRGQQVTLSCSPISGHRSVSWYQQTPGQGLQFLFEYFSETQRNKGNFPGRFSGRQFSNSRSEMNVSTLELGDSALYLCASSGGISSYNEQFFGPGTRLTVL.

This clonotype was seen many times. The chain uses TRBV6-1 and TRBJ2-3; 7 bases map to TRBD1. Trimming at V came to 6 bases and at J to 0 bases, leaving 6 bases not matched to a gene. The V gene's germline CDR1 is MNHNS and CDR2 SASEGT. CDR3 length equals 15 residues. CDR3 sequence reads: CASRRGPTSTDTQYF. CDR3 DNA sequence: TGTGCCAGCAGAAGGGGGCCTACTAGCACAGATACGCAGTATTTT.

This clonotype was seen ten or more times. The chain recombines TRBV29-1 with TRBJ1-4; possibly TRBD1 for D (5 bases). V lost 5 bases, J lost 5 bases, and 15 bases lay in between. The CDR3 loop spans 14 amino acids. Germline V gene data show CDR1 as SQVTM and CDR2 as ANQGSEA. CDR3 coding DNA: TGCAGCGTTTCAATATGGGACCCGAATGAAAAACTGTTTTTT. Translation: CSVSIWDPNEKLFF.

This clonotype was counted ten times or more. The gene calls are TRBV7-2 and TRBJ2-3, with unresolved D. This CDR3 contains 11 residues. CDR1 is SGHTA, CDR2 FQGNSA, per germline. Trimming left V 2 bases short and J 6 bases short, with 3 bases between. DNA for the CDR3: TGTGCCAGCAGCTTAATGGATACGCAGTATTTT. It specifies CASSLMDTQYF.

Only a few counts were recorded for this clonotype. The genes are TRBV6-1 and TRBJ2-1; TRBD2 agrees at 9 bases. In germline, CDR1 is MNHNS, CDR2 SASEGT. There are 14 residues in the CDR3. The ends lost 5 bases at V and 6 bases at J; junction bases unmatched: 5. Here the CDR3 DNA reads TGTGCCAGCAGTCAACCGCGGGGGGGCAATGAGCAGTTCTTC. It is translated as CASSQPRGGNEQFF.

This clonotype was recorded many times. The chain links TRBV28 to TRBJ2-2; TRBD1 is a possible D gene (5 bases). Germline CDR1 MDHEN, CDR2 SYDVKM. V was pared by 4 bases and J by 4 bases, with 16 bases between. This CDR3 has 16 residues. CDR3 loop: CASSSPRPTVTGELFF. The CDR3 nucleotides read TGTGCCAGCAGTTCACCTCGCCCGACAGTCACCGGGGAGCTGTTTTTT.

This clonotype was recorded at least ten times. The V call is TRBV4-1, the J call TRBJ2-7; D not resolved. V was pared by 3 bases and J by 3 bases, with 15 bases between. The CDR3 length is 15 residues. CDR1 and CDR2 (germline): MGHRA, YSYEKL. CDR3 residues: CASSQAHRVIYEQYF. The CDR3 DNA reads TGCGCCAGCAGCCAGGCCCACCGAGTTATCTACGAGCAGTACTTC.

This clonotype was picked up a small number of times. The CDR3 reads CAISLGLADTGELFF. CDR3 bases: TGTGCCATCAGCTTGGGGCTAGCGGACACCGGGGAGCTGTTTTTT. The rearrangement links TRBV5-3 to TRBJ2-2; 7 bases are shared with TRBD2. TRBV5-3 is sorted into the ORF group, with uncertain function. This CDR3 comprises 15 residues. The V segment lost 9 bases and the J segment 3 bases; nucleotides outside the gene matches: 11.

This clonotype has at least ten counts. The V gene is TRBV7-2, the J gene TRBJ1-4; no firm D call. The germline V gene encodes CDR1 SGHTA and CDR2 FQGNSA. The CDR3 has 15 residues. V was trimmed by 2 bases and J by 7 bases, leaving 14 bases between them. CDR3 in amino acids: CASSLPLGIAEKLFF. Here the CDR3 DNA reads TGTGCCAGCAGCTTACCCCTCGGCATAGCTGAAAAACTGTTTTTT.

This clonotype was seen ten or more times. The chain couples TRBV28 to TRBJ1-2; possible D gene TRBD1, 6 bases. The CDR3 totals 14 residues. V was trimmed by 6 bases and J by 4 bases, leaving 15 bases between them. CDR1 and CDR2 from the germline V gene are MDHEN and SYDVKM. The chain's CDR3 is CASSPFGGGYGYTF. The CDR3 nucleotides are TGTGCCAGCAGCCCCTTCGGGGGCGGCTATGGCTACACCTTC.

This clonotype showed up many times. V usage is TRBV6-1 and J usage is TRBJ1-3; no reliable D call. Trimming stripped 4 bases from V and 0 bases from J, with 13 bases between. The CDR3 spans 16 residues. CDR1 is MNHNS, CDR2 SASEGT, per germline. The CDR3 is CASSGVRVLSGNTIYF. CDR3 bases: TGTGCCAGCAGTGGCGTCAGAGTCCTCTCTGGAAACACCATATATTTT.

This clonotype was observed many times. The rearrangement joins TRBV6-1 to TRBJ2-4; D is ambiguous. Germline-derived CDR1 and CDR2 are MNHNS and SASEGT. The CDR3 sequence is 14 residues long. V lost 6 bases and J lost 0, with 9 bases in between. As DNA, the CDR3 is TGTGCCAGCAGGGTCGGGCCAGCCAAAAACATTCAGTACTTC. Translation gives CASRVGPAKNIQYF.

The sample holds many counts of this clonotype. V is TRBV7-8 and J is TRBJ2-3; a possible D gene is TRBD1 (6 bases). Deletions cut 0 bases from V and 2 bases from J, with 15 bases between. Germline assignment: CDR1 SGHVS and CDR2 FQNEAQ. CDR3 length: 17 amino acids. In DNA form, the CDR3 reads TGTGCCAGCAGCTTAGCGGCAGGGGTAGGGTACACAGATACGCAGTATTTT. Amino acids: CASSLAAGVGYTDTQYF.

In its sample, this clonotype was seen many times. This chain joins TRBV10-3 and TRBJ2-2; TRBD2 matches 7 bases. Looked up from germline, CDR1 is ENHRY and CDR2 is SYGVKD. J lost 0 bases, V lost 3 bases, and 7 bases had no gene match. The CDR3 is 17 residues long. The CDR3 nucleotides are TGTGCCATCAGTGAAAGGCTAGCGGAGCCGAACACCGGGGAGCTGTTTTTT. This encodes CAISERLAEPNTGELFF.

V usage is TRBV11-2 and J usage is TRBJ1-2; D possibly corresponds to TRBD1 (5 bases). Trimming removed 5 bases from V and 3 bases from J, with 10 bases in between. CDR1 and CDR2 from the germline V gene are SGHAT and FQNNGV. The CDR3 is 13 residues long. In DNA form, the CDR3 reads TGTGCCAGCAGCGAGGACACGTACTATGGCTACACCTTC. Protein sequence: CASSEDTYYGYTF.

This clonotype was observed many times. V usage is TRBV5-1 and J usage is TRBJ2-5; the D gene is possibly TRBD2 (5 bases). The CDR3 sequence is 13 residues long. The V end was cut by 7 bases, the J end by 5 bases, with 15 bases between. CDR1 is SGHRS and CDR2 is YFSETQ in the germline V gene. CDR3 in amino acids: CASDYQGRETQYF. As DNA, the CDR3 is TGCGCCAGCGACTACCAAGGCAGGGAGACCCAGTACTTC.

This clonotype was seen many times. The rearrangement links TRBV10-3 to TRBJ1-1; tentative D call: TRBD1 (6 bases). The CDR3 covers 14 residues. Germline CDR1 and CDR2: ENHRY and SYGVKD. Trimming shortened V by 4 bases and J by 2 bases, and 11 bases separated the two germline ends. In DNA form, the CDR3 reads TGTGCCATCAGTGCGCAGGGGCAAAACACTGAAGCTTTCTTT. This translates into CAISAQGQNTEAFF.

The chain combines TRBV4-2 with TRBJ2-7; D is unclear. V was clipped by 0 bases and J by 1 base, with 7 bases between them. The CDR3 has 14 amino acids. Germline V gives CDR1 LGHNA, CDR2 YNFKEQ. CDR3 bases: TGTGCCAGCAGCCAAGAATCCATATCCTACGAGCAGTACTTC. Protein sequence: CASSQESISYEQYF.

This clonotype was picked up many times. The CDR3 loop reads CSVGTNLGEKLFF. As DNA, the CDR3 is TGCAGCGTCGGGACAAATCTGGGGGAAAAACTGTTTTTT. The rearrangement uses TRBV29-1 and TRBJ1-4; D might be TRBD1 (6 bases). V was shortened by 6 bases and J by 8 bases, with 16 bases between the two germline ends. Per the germline V gene, CDR1 is SQVTM and CDR2 is ANQGSEA. CDR3 length: 13 residues.